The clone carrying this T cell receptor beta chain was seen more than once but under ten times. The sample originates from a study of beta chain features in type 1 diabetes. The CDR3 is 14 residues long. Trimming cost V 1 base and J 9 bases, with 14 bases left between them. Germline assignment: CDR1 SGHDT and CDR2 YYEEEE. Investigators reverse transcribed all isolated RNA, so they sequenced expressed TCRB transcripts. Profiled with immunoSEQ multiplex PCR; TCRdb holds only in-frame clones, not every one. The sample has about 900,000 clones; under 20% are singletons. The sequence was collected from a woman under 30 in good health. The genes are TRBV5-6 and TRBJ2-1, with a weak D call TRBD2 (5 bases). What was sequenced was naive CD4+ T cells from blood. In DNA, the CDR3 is TGTGCCAGCAGCTTGCTAGCAGTAGTTGGTGAGCAGTTCTTC. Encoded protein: CASSLLAVVGEQFF.